This T cell receptor (beta chain) emerged from a study of lymphopenia after photon versus proton radiotherapy. Unmatched junction bases numbered 4, after V lost 3 bases and J lost 1 base. CDR1 is SGHDT, CDR2 YYEEEE, per germline. This CDR3 region has 15 residues. Here immunoSEQ multiplex PCR was the method, and the copy in TCRdb shows in-frame clones only, minus some. The sample includes 65,000 to 85,000 clones, 92% of them seen just once. This sequence was found in a woman in her thirties or forties with cholangiocarcinoma. The chain recombines TRBV5-6 with TRBJ1-1, with 9 bases fitting TRBD1. The source material was peripheral blood, sampled from a patient treated with photon-based radiotherapy. The DNA for the CDR3 is TGTGCCAGCAGCTCCCCGGGACAGGGGAACACTGAAGCTTTCTTT. Its translation: CASSSPGQGNTEAFF.